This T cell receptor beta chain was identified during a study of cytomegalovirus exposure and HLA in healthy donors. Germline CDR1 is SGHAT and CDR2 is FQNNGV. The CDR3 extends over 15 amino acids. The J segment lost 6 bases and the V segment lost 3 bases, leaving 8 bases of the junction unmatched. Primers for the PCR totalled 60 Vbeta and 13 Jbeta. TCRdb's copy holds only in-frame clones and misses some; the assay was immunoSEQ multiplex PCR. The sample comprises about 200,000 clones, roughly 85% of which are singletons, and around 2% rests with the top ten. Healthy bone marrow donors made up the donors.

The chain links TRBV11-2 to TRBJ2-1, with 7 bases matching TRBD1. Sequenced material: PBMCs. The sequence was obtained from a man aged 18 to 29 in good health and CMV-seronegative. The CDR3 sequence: CASSFFDREFNEQFF. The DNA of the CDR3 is TGTGCCAGCAGCTTTTTTGACAGGGAATTCAATGAGCAGTTCTTC. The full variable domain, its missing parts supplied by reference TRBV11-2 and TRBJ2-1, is EAGVAQSPRYKIIEKRQSVAFWCNPISGHATLYWYQQILGQGPKLLIQFQNNGVVDDSQLPKDRFSAERLKGVDSTLKIQPAKLEDSAVYLCASSFFDREFNEQFFGPGTRLTVL.